Below, one T cell receptor beta chain is given with its context. In the same sample, other DNA sequences code for this CDR3. Membership in each cohort depended on participant-reported clinical history. V was trimmed by 8 bases and J by 7 bases, leaving 15 bases between them. The CDR3 extends over 13 amino acids. Germline V gene lookup returns CDR1 LNHDA and CDR2 SQIVND (reference sequence). Sequenced by immunoSEQ multiplex PCR; TCRdb stores in-frame clones only, minus some. The data show 350,000 to 550,000 clones, 75% to 90% seen once. The data derive from a study of blood T cell repertoires in COVID-19.

The gene calls are TRBV19 and TRBJ1-5; tentative D call: TRBD1 (6 bases). Sequenced material: PBMCs or T cells enriched from blood (not recorded which). This receptor was obtained from a young man who had recovered from COVID-19. CDR3 DNA: TGTGCCAGTTCAACAGGGCAGGGGCAGCCCCAGCATTTT. It specifies CASSTGQGQPQHF. The variable domain in full, completed from reference TRBV19 and TRBJ1-5, reads DGGITQSPKYLFRKEGQNVTLSCEQNLNHDAMYWYRQDPGQGLRLIYYSQIVNDFQKGDIAEGYSVSREKKESFPLTVTSAQKNPTAFYLCASSTGQGQPQHFGDGTRLSIL.